A selection of T cell receptor beta chains follows, all from one sample in a study of metastatic and nonmetastatic thyroid tumors. Via MiXCR, TCRdb re-called the PCR reads. The repertoire consists of 11,000 or so clones, with around 41% occurring once and the leading ten covering about 16%. Sequenced sample: tumor tissue. The source is a female donor with papillary thyroid cancer or a benign thyroid nodule (not recorded which). Some clones in this sample may be carry-over from other donors' samples. CDR3s include the opening cysteine and the closing phenylalanine or tryptophan. The D gene is left open where the match is weak. Size is omitted from some rows. Given values are once, few, many or a class for expanded clones.

V	size	D	length	J	DNA	CDR3
TRBV6-1	few	-	14	TRBJ2-7	TGTGCCAGCAGCCCCGGGACCCAAGTATACGAGCAGTACTTC	CASSPGTQVYEQYF
TRBV30	few	-	16	TRBJ1-2	TGTGCCTGGAGTGTGGTGGGGCAGGGAACTAACTATGGCTACACCTTC	CAWSVVGQGTNYGYTF
TRBV15	-	TRBD2	16	TRBJ2-7	TGTGCCACCAGCAGAGGAGCTAGCGGGGGGACCTACGAGCAGTACTTC	CATSRGASGGTYEQYF
TRBV6-2/TRBV6-3	few	-	14	TRBJ2-6	TGTGCCAGCAGTTACAACTCTGGGGCCAACGTCCTGACTTTC	CASSYNSGANVLTF
TRBV6-1	-	-	15	TRBJ2-2	TGTGCCAGCAGTGGTTTGCAGGGCGGCACCGGGGAGCTGTTTTTT	CASSGLQGGTGELFF
TRBV11-3	many	-	19	TRBJ2-2	TGTGCCAGCAGCTTAGGGATCGGTCGGACAGCCCTCTTCACCGGGGAGCTGTTTTTT	CASSLGIGRTALFTGELFF
TRBV4-2	-	-	15	TRBJ2-2	TGTGCCAGCAGCCAGGCGGGACTGAACACCGGGGAGCTGTTTTTT	CASSQAGLNTGELFF
TRBV6-1	-	TRBD1	14	TRBJ1-3	TGTGCCAGCAGACAGGGGGATTTGGGAAACACCATATATTTT	CASRQGDLGNTIYF
TRBV6-1	-	-	13	TRBJ1-5	TGTGCCAGCAGAGGAAGGGGTAATCAGCCCCAGCATTTT	CASRGRGNQPQHF
TRBV20-1	-	-	15	TRBJ2-1	TGCAGTGCTAGACCGGGACTCCCAAAGGCCAATGAGCAGTTCTTC	CSARPGLPKANEQFF
TRBV6-1	large	TRBD1	13	TRBJ1-2	TGTGCCAGCGGACTAGACAGGGCCTATGGCTACACCTTC	CASGLDRAYGYTF
TRBV6-1	few	TRBD1	15	TRBJ2-2	TGTGCCAGCAGCGCGGGACAGGGGCTCATCGGGGAGCTGTTTTTT	CASSAGQGLIGELFF
TRBV10-3	-	-	15	TRBJ2-2	TGTGCCATCAGTGATGTCTCGGCGAACACCGGGGAGCTGTTTTTT	CAISDVSANTGELFF
TRBV6-5	few	TRBD2	17	TRBJ2-3	TGTGCCAGCAGTTACACAGTAGCGGGGGGAAACACAGATACGCAGTATTTT	CASSYTVAGGNTDTQYF
TRBV6-1	-	-	12	TRBJ2-5	TGTGCCAGCAGTAAGGGGCTCCAGACCCAGTACTTC	CASSKGLQTQYF
TRBV7-9	many	-	14	TRBJ1-4	TGTGCCAGCAGCACACCGCTCCAGCAAGAGAAACTGTTTTTT	CASSTPLQQEKLFF
TRBV6-2/TRBV6-3	-	TRBD1	16	TRBJ2-7	TGTGCCAGCACTTTATCCCGGGACAGGGTCTCCTACGAGCAGTACTTC	CASTLSRDRVSYEQYF
TRBV11-2	once	-	18	TRBJ2-2	TGTGCCAGCAGCTTAGTTCCCGTGACAGAAGCTATCCGCGGGGAGCTGTTTTTT	CASSLVPVTEAIRGELFF
TRBV6-2/TRBV6-3	-	-	15	TRBJ1-2	TGTGCCAGCAGTTACTCGTCGGGACAAAATTATGGCTACACCTTC	CASSYSSGQNYGYTF
TRBV3-1	-	TRBD2	17	TRBJ2-1	TGTGCCAGCAGCCAAGAAGGGCCCCGGGAGGGCCCAGATGAGCAGTTCTTC	CASSQEGPREGPDEQFF
TRBV11-3	once	-	15	TRBJ2-3	TGTGCCAGCAGTCCCCTGGGTGGGGGCACAGATACGCAGTATTTT	CASSPLGGGTDTQYF
TRBV7-6	-	TRBD1	17	TRBJ1-4	TGTGCCAGCAGCCCTAATCCAGGGGGCCTCCGTAATGAAAAACTGTTTTTT	CASSPNPGGLRNEKLFF
TRBV10-3	-	-	15	TRBJ1-3	TGTGCCATCAGTGAGATCGCGGCCTCTGGAAACACCATATATTTT	CAISEIAASGNTIYF
TRBV20-1	once	TRBD2	14	TRBJ2-1	TGCAGTGCTATGACTAGCGGGGGAGTCAATGAGCAGTTCTTC	CSAMTSGGVNEQFF
TRBV3-1	-	-	15	TRBJ1-3	TGTGCCAGCAGCCAAGATGGCACCTCTGGAAACACCGTATATTTT	CASSQDGTSGNTVYF
TRBV11-3	-	-	15	TRBJ2-7	TGTGCCAGCAGCCCCGGACAGTTCCAGTCCTACGAGCAGTACTTC	CASSPGQFQSYEQYF
TRBV19	few	-	15	TRBJ2-7	TGTGCCAGTAGTATAATTTCTGGTCCCCGGGTCGAGCAGTACTTC	CASSIISGPRVEQYF
TRBV30	-	-	13	TRBJ1-4	TGTGCCTGGGCAGACAGACCTAATGAAAAACTGTTTTTT	CAWADRPNEKLFF
TRBV6-1	-	TRBD2	15	TRBJ2-7	TGTGCCAGCAGTCGGCGACTAGCACTACTCTACGAGCAGTACTTC	CASSRRLALLYEQYF
TRBV18	-	-	14	TRBJ2-5	TGTGCCAGCTCACCTGACCGTATCGGGGAGACCCAGTACTTC	CASSPDRIGETQYF
TRBV11-2	-	-	12	TRBJ2-7	TGTGCCAGCAGCTTGGGGCCAGGCGAGCAGTACTTC	CASSLGPGEQYF
TRBV5-1	-	-	16	TRBJ1-5	TGCGCCAGCAGCTTGGAGCCCGGAAATAGCAATCAGCCCCAGCATTTT	CASSLEPGNSNQPQHF
TRBV27	large	-	14	TRBJ2-7	TGTGCCAGCAGCCCCCGACAGGCCTCTTACGAGCAGTACTTC	CASSPRQASYEQYF